This TCR beta chain comes out of a study of T cells in Graves' hyperthyroidism and ophthalmopathy. V dropped 4 bases and J dropped 1 base, with 8 bases sitting between them. Per germline, CDR1 SEHNR and CDR2 FQNEAQ (reference sequence). The CDR3 runs 14 residues. TCR beta CDR3 regions were amplified from RNA transcripts. TCR CDR3 underwent first-round RT-PCR with the HTBI primer set. MiXCR was run by TCRdb on the multiplex PCR reads, yielding one entry per CDR3 protein. The table shows hundreds of thousands of distinct CDR3 sequences, with approximately 40% occurring only once. The V call is TRBV7-9, the J call TRBJ1-5; no clear D. This clonotype originated in a man younger than 35 with Graves' hyperthyroidism. The sample was blood. CDR3 DNA sequence: TGTGCCAGCAGCTCCGTGCCGAGCAATCAGCCCCAGCATTTT. This codes for CASSSVPSNQPQHF.